This T cell receptor (beta chain) was identified in a study of neurological immune-mediated disorders (dated by TCRdb to between 2018 and 2021). Regarding the complete study: Among the approximately 34 multiple sclerosis patients, relapsing-remitting MS was present in approximately 31 and secondary progressive MS was present in 3. Peripheral blood TCR-beta repertoires from patients with HTLV-I-associated myelopathy (HAM/TSP), patients with multiple sclerosis, and healthy controls were compared in the study using UMI-based sequencing. The roughly 110 TCR-beta libraries covered PBMC samples along with longitudinal samples, technical triplicates, and paired sorted CD4+ and CD8+ T-cell subsets. The cohort was made up of about 66 subjects, consisting of some 15 HAM/TSP patients, around 35 multiple sclerosis patients and around 20 healthy controls.

cDNA was synthesized by template-switch 5'RACE using a primer with a 10-nucleotide random unique molecular identifier that tagged each TCR transcript. Over 170 million TCR-beta sequences, covering 15-18 subjects, were produced in each sequencing run. The RNeasy kit was used for extraction of total RNA. The KAPA Real-time Library Amplification kit was used to amplify TCR-beta VDJ regions with primers targeting the TCR constant region and the 5'RACE anchor. A first PCR added sample indexes and Illumina adaptors, after which a second PCR increased the library yield. After purification with Ampure beads, the TCR product of roughly 650 bp was size-selected on a 2% E-gel SizeSelection system. Before pooling, libraries had their quality checked on a Bioanalyzer, their concentration measured with Qubit, and their quantity determined with the Kapa Library Quantification kit. An Illumina HiSeq 2500 sequenced the libraries paired-end 2 x 150 bp. To increase sequence diversity, about 25-31% phiX was spiked into each library pool. The source study handled its data this way. The UMI-based MiGEC pipeline processed quality-filtered reads and removed over 80% of raw TCR sequences during error correction. IMGT germline references were used for aligning VDJ genes, and each clonotype was defined as a unique CDR3 amino acid sequence together with its V-J genes. Clonal expansion, Shannon diversity and CDR3 relatedness (CalcPairwiseDistances, ClusterSamples) were evaluated with VDJtools, and phylogenetic trees were built with CLCbio workbench. A clone was classed as expanded if it had 8 or more unique UMIs, a cutoff based on coefficient-of-variation modelling across technical triplicates. TCRdb itself trimmed the public reads at Q25 with fastp, ran MiXCR and retained productive beta chains. CDR3 protein sequences are deduplicated, and each keeps its most common genes and DNA. These V and J calls are TCRdb output, not the study's own analysis. This sample holds just under 60,000 distinct CDR3 sequences; approximately 3.5% were observed only once. The leading ten clones occupy about 3.1% of the sample.

What the work shows at the level of the full study, not this receptor alone: In a phylogenetic analysis, the repertoires of 18 out of 34 MS patients fell into a single cluster of related CDR3 sequences, pointing to a possible signature at the repertoire level. No association of the MS cluster with clinical or MRI features was observed, and the need for larger cohorts was stated by the authors. TCR clonal expansion was highest in HAM/TSP patients and lowest in MS patients, with MS patients falling below even healthy controls. No identical CDR3 amino acid sequences were shared among expanded clones across subjects, suggesting private TCR-beta repertoires in all groups.

In the germline V gene, CDR1 corresponds to SGHRS and CDR2 to YFSETQ. Its CDR3 holds 13 amino acids, cysteine through phenylalanine. Of the read, only the CDR3 DNA is kept; its 39 bases are in frame from base 1. The germline V and J ends show losses of 2 bases and 10 bases respectively, and no gene match explains 8 bases of the junction. For unsorted PBMC libraries, 2 million PBMCs were used after storage in RNAlater at -80 degrees C until RNA extraction. Multiple sclerosis patients were enrolled in a US clinical protocol under which disease progression was evaluated by magnetic resonance imaging. Peripheral blood was subjected to Ficoll-Hypaque density gradient centrifugation to isolate PBMCs, which were then cryopreserved in liquid nitrogen. Many counts were recorded for this clonotype. Its specific antigen is unknown. Base qualities are missing; no much larger clone stands one base away.

The sequencing input was PBMCs. The chain employs TRBV5-1 and TRBJ1-1; 7 central nucleotides agree with TRBD1. The receptor was derived from a woman under 40 with multiple sclerosis. The CDR3 region reads CASSFQGQVGAFF. In nucleotides, the sequence is TGCGCCAGCAGCTTTCAAGGACAGGTTGGAGCTTTCTTT.